What follows are 22 T cell receptor beta chains derived from one specimen sequenced in a study of radiotherapy plus CTLA-4 blockade in lung cancer. Only in-frame clones appear in the TCRdb table, and some are missing; sequencing was by immunoSEQ multiplex PCR. The repertoire consists of around 55,000 clones, with roughly 79% occurring once and the leading ten covering 6.1%. The input for sequencing was peripheral blood, taken from a patient treated with radiotherapy plus ipilimumab. These TCRs come from a human donor with non-small cell lung cancer whose response to radiotherapy plus ipilimumab could not be evaluated.

CDR3 DNA sequence: TGTGCCAGTGGGGGAACAGGGGGCTCTGGGGCCAACGTCCTGACTTTC. Translation: CASGGTGGSGANVLTF. The chain carries TRBV19 and TRBJ2-6; 8 bases line up with TRBD1. The V gene end was trimmed by 8 bases and the J gene end by 0 bases; junction bases not matched to a gene: 6. Looked up from germline, CDR1 is LNHDA and CDR2 is SQIVND (reference sequence). This CDR3 region has 16 residues. Complete variable domain (other parts from reference TRBV19 and TRBJ2-6): DGGITQSPKYLFRKEGQNVTLSCEQNLNHDAMYWYRQDPGQGLRLIYYSQIVNDFQKGDIAEGYSVSREKKESFPLTVTSAQKNPTAFYLCASGGTGGSGANVLTFGAGSRLTVL.

Comments on this clone: In the same sample, other DNA sequences code for this CDR3. V gene TRBV10-3 combines with J gene TRBJ2-7; 12 positions agree with TRBD2. This CDR3 spans 16 amino acids. J lost 5 bases, V lost 10 bases, and 15 bases had no gene match. From germline, CDR1 is ENHRY and CDR2 SYGVKD. CDR3: CATRPTRTSGTNEQYF. The CDR3, as DNA: TGTGCCACCCGGCCGACTCGGACTAGCGGGACCAACGAGCAGTACTTC.

The rearrangement links TRBV7-2 to TRBJ2-1, with 8 bases that match TRBD2. The CDR3 is made up of 14 amino acids. V lost 5 bases and J lost 7; bases outside the gene matches: 7. The germline V gene has CDR1 SGHTA and CDR2 FQGNSA. The CDR3 DNA reads as TGTGCCAGCAGCCGTGGGACTAGGGCGAATGAGCAGTTCTTC. Protein product: CASSRGTRANEQFF.

Of note for this clone: The sample contains more than one DNA sequence encoding this CDR3. This chain's CDR3 is CASSSPPYTEAFF. The CDR3 region has the DNA TGTGCCAGCAGCTCCCCCCCATACACTGAAGCTTTCTTT. The gene calls are TRBV5-4 and TRBJ1-1; D remains unclear. This CDR3 region has 13 residues. The V end lost 3 bases, the J end lost 3 bases, and 9 bases lay between the germline ends. CDR1 is SGHNT and CDR2 is YYREEE in the germline V gene (reference sequence).

The chain employs TRBV19 and TRBJ2-3; a possible D gene is TRBD1 (5 bases). Germline V gene lookup returns CDR1 LNHDA and CDR2 SQIVND (reference sequence). Between the trimmed V and J ends, which lost 5 bases and 6 bases, there was a span of 12 bases. The CDR3 has 13 amino acids. The chain's CDR3 is CASSPGHRDTQYF. For the CDR3, the DNA is TGTGCCAGTAGTCCCGGACACCGGGATACGCAGTATTTT.

The J gene is TRBJ2-1, the V gene TRBV4-3; 8 bases align to TRBD1. Germline V gene data show CDR1 as LGHNA and CDR2 as YSLEER. The CDR3 has 13 residues. Trimming cost V 3 bases and J 7 bases; bases outside gene matches: 2. CDR3 region: CASSQDRANEQFF. The CDR3 DNA reads as TGCGCCAGCAGCCAGGACAGGGCGAATGAGCAGTTCTTC.

This chain connects TRBV25-1 to TRBJ1-3; the D gene is possibly TRBD1 (5 bases). CDR3 length: 15 residues. V was shortened by 1 base and J by 0 bases, with 7 bases between the two germline ends. Germline assignment: CDR1 MGHDK and CDR2 SYGVNS. The CDR3 sequence is CASSEWGGSGNTIYF. In DNA, the CDR3 is TGTGCCAGCAGTGAATGGGGGGGCTCTGGAAACACCATATATTTT.

J is TRBJ2-7 and V is TRBV9; TRBD1 is a possible D gene (5 bases). Germline V lookup: CDR1 SGDLS, CDR2 YYNGEE. The V end lost 4 bases, the J end lost 6 bases, and 17 bases lay between the germline ends. CDR3 length: 14 amino acids. This chain's CDR3 is CASSLAYPGSEQYF. CDR3 nucleotide sequence: TGTGCCAGCAGCCTCGCTTACCCAGGGTCCGAGCAGTACTTC.

The chain employs TRBV7-9 and TRBJ1-2; 8 bases line up with TRBD1. The CDR3 totals 14 residues. Trimming cost V 5 bases and J 3 bases; bases outside gene matches: 5. Germline loops: CDR1 SEHNR, CDR2 FQNEAQ (reference sequence). The CDR3 coding sequence is TGTGCCAGCAGCCGGACAGGGAGATACTATGGCTACACCTTC. The encoded protein is CASSRTGRYYGYTF.

The chain has TRBV18 and TRBJ1-1; no definite D call. The germline V gene has CDR1 KGHSH and CDR2 LQKENI. The V and J ends lost 4 bases and 7 bases respectively, with 19 bases between them. This CDR3 comprises 15 residues. CDR3 sequence reads: CASSRGMGSQNEAFF. In DNA, the CDR3 is TGTGCCAGCTCACGAGGGATGGGGTCCCAAAATGAAGCTTTCTTT. Together with reference TRBV18 and TRBJ1-1, the CDR3 gives the full variable domain: NAGVMQNPRHLVRRRGQEARLRCSPMKGHSHVYWYRQLPEEGLKFMVYLQKENIIDESGMPKERFSAEFPKEGPSILRIQQVVRGDSAAYFCASSRGMGSQNEAFFGQGTRLTVV.

V and J are TRBV13 and TRBJ2-3, with 9 bases aligning to TRBD1. CDR3 length: 14 amino acids. V shed 4 bases, J shed 4 bases, and the junction held 3 bases outside the gene matches. Per the germline V gene, CDR1 is PRHDT and CDR2 is FYEKMQ (reference sequence). The CDR3 loop reads CASSWDRAPDTQYF. The CDR3 DNA reads as TGTGCCAGCAGCTGGGACAGGGCCCCAGATACGCAGTATTTT. The full variable domain, in which reference TRBV13 and TRBJ2-3 provide the parts outside the CDR3, is AAGVIQSPRHLIKEKRETATLKCYPIPRHDTVYWYQQGPGQDPQFLISFYEKMQSDKGSIPDRFSAQQFSDYHSELNMSSLELGDSALYFCASSWDRAPDTQYFGPGTRLTVL.

Only a few counts were recorded for this clone. The chain recombines TRBV5-6 with TRBJ2-7, with 8 bases fitting TRBD1. In germline, CDR1 is SGHDT, CDR2 YYEEEE. With 4 bases clipped from V and 0 bases from J, the junction kept 6 bases outside the gene matches. The CDR3 has 15 amino acids. As DNA, the CDR3 is TGTGCCAGCAGCCTCGGACAGGGACTCTCCTACGAGCAGTACTTC. Its protein is CASSLGQGLSYEQYF.

This clone showed up just once. The rearrangement joins TRBV6-5 to TRBJ2-7; TRBD1 matches at 7 bases. Losses at the gene ends were 6 bases for V and 1 base for J; bases not matched to a gene: 9. This CDR3 comprises 15 residues. Per the germline V gene, CDR1 is MNHEY and CDR2 is SVGAGI. The CDR3 nucleotides read TGTGCCAGCAGGGCGGCCTTGGGACAGTCCTACGAGCAGTACTTC. It yields the protein CASRAALGQSYEQYF.

This clone was picked up a small number of times. V is TRBV4-1 and J is TRBJ1-2; 7 bases are shared with TRBD1. J lost 4 bases, V lost 4 bases, and 18 bases had no gene match. Germline V CDR1 and CDR2: MGHRA, YSYEKL. This CDR3 is built from 18 residues. CDR3 protein: CASSPQDAPTGEAYGYTF. For the CDR3, the DNA is TGCGCCAGCAGCCCTCAGGACGCTCCAACAGGGGAAGCCTATGGCTACACCTTC.

The table lists this clone with a count of one. V and J are TRBV21-1 and TRBJ1-2; the D call of TRBD1 is as the table states it, not checked on the DNA. TRBV21-1 is flagged as a pseudogene. The length of the CDR3 is 14 residues. CDR3 amino acids: CASSPLGANYGYTF. In DNA, the CDR3 is TGTGCCAGCAGCCCCCTGGGGGCGAACTATGGCTACACCTTC.

The chain combines TRBV9 with TRBJ2-1; the D gene is possibly TRBD2 (7 bases). Germline-derived CDR1 and CDR2 are SGDLS and YYNGEE. V was trimmed by 4 bases and J by 12 bases, leaving 26 bases between them. The CDR3 spans 16 residues. The CDR3 nucleotides read TGTGCCAGCAGCCCGCCCCCAGCGGGACAACCCCCCCGGCAGTTCTTC. This gives the protein CASSPPPAGQPPRQFF.

The genes are TRBV10-2 and TRBJ1-2, with 9 bases lining up with TRBD1. Per germline, CDR1 WSHSY and CDR2 SAAADI. J was trimmed by 4 bases and V by 6 bases; bases with no gene match: 12. CDR3 size: 16 residues. CDR3 loop: CASRQTGGKHAYGYTF. The CDR3 DNA reads TGCGCCAGCAGACAGACAGGGGGAAAGCACGCCTATGGCTACACCTTC.

The chain combines TRBV6-5 with TRBJ1-2; 8 bases are a match to TRBD1. In germline, CDR1 is MNHEY, CDR2 SVGAGI. The CDR3 is 15 amino acids. After removal of 0 bases from V and 5 bases from J, the junction contained 5 bases not matched to a gene. Here the CDR3 DNA reads TGTGCCAGCAGTTACTCGGGACAGGTTCCTTATGGCTACACCTTC. Residues: CASSYSGQVPYGYTF.

This clone has just one count. This chain links TRBV5-1 with TRBJ1-3; TRBD1 matches 10 bases. Germline CDR1 is SGHRS and CDR2 is YFSETQ. This CDR3 is 14 amino acids long. V gave up 4 bases and J gave up 4 bases; unmatched junction bases: 2. CDR3 sequence: CASSVGQGGNTIYF. In nucleotides, the CDR3 is TGCGCCAGCAGCGTGGGACAGGGGGGAAACACCATATATTTT.

V and J are TRBV19 and TRBJ2-1, with 8 bases fitting TRBD1. CDR1 is LNHDA and CDR2 is SQIVND in the germline V gene (reference sequence). There are 14 residues in the CDR3. V lost 4 bases, J lost 5 bases, and 4 bases stayed unmatched. CDR3 amino acids: CASSKTGENNEQFF. The CDR3 nucleotides read TGTGCCAGTAGTAAGACAGGGGAAAACAATGAGCAGTTCTTC.

This clone is termed medium-sized. The genes are TRBV15 and TRBJ2-7, with D unresolved. CDR1 LNHNV and CDR2 YYDKDF come from the germline V gene (reference sequence). The CDR3 has 13 amino acids. Trimming took off 0 bases at V and 4 bases at J, with 7 bases between the two ends. CDR3 nucleotide sequence: TGTGCCACCAGCAGAGATCTCGGGTACGAGCAGTACTTC. Encoded protein: CATSRDLGYEQYF.

The rearrangement joins TRBV11-2 to TRBJ2-7; 10 bases are a match to TRBD1. The junction had 5 bases not matched to a gene; V was cut back by 6 bases and J by 6 bases. Germline CDR1 SGHAT, CDR2 FQNNGV. The CDR3 contains 13 residues. The CDR3 here is CASSSGTGAEQYF. CDR3 nucleotide sequence: TGTGCCAGCAGTTCCGGGACAGGGGCCGAGCAGTACTTC.